This T cell receptor (beta chain) emerged from a study of monozygotic twins with cystic fibrosis (dated by TCRdb to the early 2020s). Regarding the research as a whole: Barcoded libraries were prepared from three micrograms of fragmented DNA with roughly 15 PCR cycles. To gauge how much genetics shapes V and J gene usage, the researchers compared TCR beta repertoires both within and across 16 monozygotic twin pairs who have cystic fibrosis. The cohort included ten female and six male twin pairs, mostly children and adolescents, aged roughly 2.0 to 40 years with a median of 9.1 years. Twins were ranked among around 1,000 cohort participants for weight-for-height and FEVPerc (FEV1 disease centile) at the day of blood sampling. Data for three of the twin pairs had been reported previously in another context.

A word on this clone: Its antigen is currently not known. No much larger clone is present one base from it, and per-base qualities are unavailable.

The twin pairs came from the European Cystic Fibrosis Twin and Sibling Study Cohort, which recruited patients from more than 150 CF clinics across 14 European countries. Zygosity and CFTR genotype were confirmed in-house, and zygosity was tested by multiplex PCR of nine short tandem repeat loci. Peripheral blood was sampled from each twin, with clinical parameters recorded on the day of blood sampling. Phenol/chloroform extraction was used to isolate genomic DNA from peripheral blood cells, and the DNA was then kept in TE buffer at 4 degrees C. The CDR3 spans 14 residues, from the cysteine through the phenylalanine. Only CDR3 DNA remains: 42 bases, in frame from the first base. From a lookup of the germline V gene, CDR1 and CDR2 are MDHEN and SYDVKM. The V end gives up 4 bases and the J end 7 bases, leaving 8 bases in the junction not matched to a gene. Study-wide conclusions, independent of this receptor: V gene usage was most similar to the co-twin for 13 of 16 pairs, and J usage for 8 of 16 pairs, suggesting genetic constraints. Nucleotide-identical clonotype sharing was significantly higher within monozygotic CF twin pairs than between unrelated CF individuals (P = 0.000026, Mann-Whitney). Simpson clonality tended to be low (median about 0.0095), which suggests a naive-dominated repertoire, although clonality was higher in the most severely affected patients. Only a small cohort was studied, and no association of shared CDR3 numbers with age, concordance or disease severity was found.

Following the manufacturer's instructions, TCR beta CDR3 regions were amplified by multiplex PCR with the immunoSEQ immune profiling system. An Illumina NextSeq system was used for sequencing. Per the original workflow: Sequence data were processed on the immunoSEQ Analyzer platform, and clonality was calculated as the square root of Simpson's index of productive rearrangements. Similarity in V and J usage was quantified by Jensen-Shannon distance, and CDR3 generation probabilities were calculated with OLGA. Shared CDR3 sequences were searched in the immuneACCESS database (August 2020) and in VDJdb (December 2020). The table was pulled from immuneACCESS by TCRdb, which kept in-frame rearrangements only. Such tables lose some clones; where checked, under half of the loss comes from unresolved V genes, and the rest has no known cause. Clone size and the V and J calls come from that table; the DNA yielded D and trimming. This sample lists about 35,000 clones; over 60% were detected once. Less than 0.8% of the sample goes to the ten largest clones.

This TCR was recovered from a girl aged 10 to 17 with cystic fibrosis. The V and J segments used are TRBV28 and TRBJ2-7, with 9 junctional bases fitting TRBD1. Input material: blood. The sequenced DNA: TGTGCCAGCAGTTCTGGACAGGGGTCGGGTGAGCAGTACTTC. Its protein reads: CASSSGQGSGEQYF. With all but the CDR3 taken from the reference TRBV28 and TRBJ2-7 genes, the full variable domain is: DVKVTQSSRYLVKRTGEKVFLECVQDMDHENMFWYRQDPGLGLRLIYFSYDVKMKEKGDIPEGYSVSREKKERFSLILESASTNQTSMYLCASSSGQGSGEQYFGPGTRLTVT.